The 28 T cell receptor beta chains reported below all come from one sample, sequenced in a study of blood T cell repertoires in COVID-19. Produced via immunoSEQ multiplex PCR; TCRdb's table is partial and in-frame only. The sample has approximately 260,000 clones, approximately 86% seen once; the top ten hold around 6.9%. Sequencing used peripheral blood. Receptor source: a man in his sixties who had recovered from COVID-19.

This chain connects TRBV30 to TRBJ1-6; the D gene is possibly TRBD1 (5 bases). CDR1 GTSNPN and CDR2 SVGIG come from the germline V gene (reference sequence). The CDR3 length is 16 residues. The V end lost 6 bases, the J end lost 7 bases, and 22 bases lay between the germline ends. The CDR3 here is CACRRGGSSGNSPLHF. In DNA form, the CDR3 reads TGTGCCTGCAGACGGGGGGGGAGCAGTGGAAATTCACCCCTCCACTTT.

The chain combines TRBV4-1 with TRBJ2-7; possible D gene TRBD1, 6 bases. V lost 4 bases and J lost 5, with 21 bases in between. The CDR3 is made up of 16 amino acids. Germline-derived CDR1 and CDR2 are MGHRA and YSYEKL. CDR3 nucleotide sequence: TGCGCCAGCAGCCCTAGACCTACAGGGCTCTGGGACGAGCAGTACTTC. Protein: CASSPRPTGLWDEQYF.

The V call is TRBV24-1, the J call TRBJ2-7; the D gene is possibly TRBD2 (5 bases). This CDR3 is 14 amino acids long. Trimming removed 5 bases from V and 5 bases from J, with 15 bases in between. CDR1 KGHDR and CDR2 SFDVKD come from the germline V gene. CDR3 protein: CATSAGLSGDEQYF. The CDR3 DNA reads TGTGCCACCAGTGCCGGACTCAGTGGGGACGAGCAGTACTTC.

The rearrangement uses TRBV27 and TRBJ1-6, with D uncertain. From germline, CDR1 is MNHEY and CDR2 SMNVEV (reference sequence). Trimming left V 5 bases short and J 0 bases short, with 14 bases between. The CDR3 contains 17 residues. The CDR3 is CASSPTPGYSYNSPLHF. The CDR3 coding sequence is TGTGCCAGCAGTCCGACTCCGGGGTACTCCTATAATTCACCCCTCCACTTT.

The CDR3 loop is CASSPIAYSNQPQHF. The CDR3 bases are TGTGCCAGCAGCCCCATTGCCTATAGCAATCAGCCCCAGCATTTT. The chain recombines TRBV7-9 with TRBJ1-5; D is undetermined. Germline V gene sequence: CDR1 SEHNR, CDR2 FQNEAQ (reference sequence). The CDR3 spans 15 residues. V was clipped by 5 bases and J by 0 bases, with 11 bases between them.

V and J are TRBV14 and TRBJ1-6; the match to TRBD1 covers 7 bases. Germline CDR1 and CDR2: SGHDN and FVKESK. After removal of 1 base from V and 10 bases from J, the junction contained 4 bases not matched to a gene. This CDR3 region has 14 residues. The chain's CDR3 is CASSQATGRSPLHF. The CDR3 DNA reads TGTGCCAGCAGCCAAGCGACAGGGAGGTCACCCCTCCACTTT.

The V gene is TRBV18, the J gene TRBJ1-2; weak D call: TRBD1 (6 bases). The length of the CDR3 is 17 residues. V dropped 5 bases and J dropped 0 bases, with 19 bases sitting between them. The germline V gene encodes CDR1 KGHSH and CDR2 LQKENI. CDR3 coding DNA: TGTGCCAGCTCAGTTGTTGCCCGGACAGATACTAACTATGGCTACACCTTC. Translated: CASSVVARTDTNYGYTF.

The rearrangement links TRBV18 to TRBJ1-4; 7 positions match TRBD1. This CDR3 is built from 13 residues. V lost 6 bases to trimming and J lost 8 bases; unmatched junction nucleotides: 6. Germline V CDR1 and CDR2: KGHSH, LQKENI. CDR3 loop: CASSPLQGEKLFF. CDR3 coding DNA: TGTGCCAGCTCCCCCCTACAGGGGGAAAAACTGTTTTTT.

This sequence joins TRBV5-1 and TRBJ1-1; D call uncertain. There are 15 residues in the CDR3. CDR1 is SGHRS and CDR2 is YFSETQ in the germline V gene. With 0 bases removed from V and 5 bases from J, the gap between germline ends came to 14 bases. Here the CDR3 reads CASSLGDELVTEAFF. The CDR3 DNA reads as TGCGCCAGCAGCTTGGGAGATGAATTGGTTACTGAAGCTTTCTTT.

This clone was seen a single time. The chain uses TRBV18 and TRBJ1-2, with TRBD1 matching 9 bases. The CDR3 runs to 15 residues. The germline CDR1 and CDR2 sequences are KGHSH and LQKENI. Trimming cost V 3 bases and J 2 bases; bases outside gene matches: 4. In DNA form, the CDR3 reads TGTGCCAGCTCACCTTTGGACAGGGGCAACTATGGCTACACCTTC. Residues: CASSPLDRGNYGYTF. The complete variable domain, with remaining parts taken from reference TRBV18 and TRBJ1-2, reads NAGVMQNPRHLVRRRGQEARLRCSPMKGHSHVYWYRQLPEEGLKFMVYLQKENIIDESGMPKERFSAEFPKEGPSILRIQQVVRGDSAAYFCASSPLDRGNYGYTFGSGTRLTVV.

This clone has only a few counts. The chain couples TRBV10-3 to TRBJ1-5, with TRBD1 as a possible D gene (5 bases). V lost 8 bases and J 0 bases, leaving 8 bases between the germline ends. The CDR3 extends over 13 amino acids. Germline V gene data show CDR1 as ENHRY and CDR2 as SYGVKD. CDR3 nucleotide sequence: TGTGCCATCGCAGGGTTTAGCAATCAGCCCCAGCATTTT. Protein sequence: CAIAGFSNQPQHF.

The rearrangement links TRBV20-1 to TRBJ2-7; 7 nucleotides match TRBD1. Per the germline V gene, CDR1 is DFQATT and CDR2 is SNEGSKA (reference sequence). This CDR3 has 11 residues. V lost 6 bases to trimming and J lost 7 bases; unmatched junction nucleotides: 6. CDR3 sequence reads: CSAHRGNEQYF. The DNA of the CDR3 is TGCAGTGCCCACAGGGGCAATGAGCAGTACTTC.

This clone was seen only once. This sequence joins TRBV23-1 and TRBJ2-7; possibly TRBD1 for D (6 bases). TRBV23-1 is marked as an open reading frame, function uncertain. Trimming took off 1 base at V and 3 bases at J, with 25 bases between the two ends. The CDR3 extends over 19 amino acids. CDR3 residues: CASSQYERAAPGHLYEQYV. The CDR3 DNA follows: TGCGCCAGCAGTCAATACGAACGTGCTGCTCCGGGACACCTCTACGAGCAGTACGTC.

V usage is TRBV9 and J usage is TRBJ1-2, with a weak D call TRBD1 (6 bases). Germline values: CDR1 SGDLS, CDR2 YYNGEE. V lost 3 bases, J lost 7 bases, and 16 bases lay in between. The CDR3 loop spans 14 amino acids. CDR3 coding DNA: TGTGCCAGCAGCGGGGGGGGACACGGGAGTGGCTACACCTTC. Amino acids: CASSGGGHGSGYTF.

V gene TRBV7-9 combines with J gene TRBJ2-7; maybe TRBD1 (6 bases). V was cut by 5 bases and J by 0 bases, with 17 bases left in between. CDR3 length: 16 amino acids. Germline V lookup: CDR1 SEHNR, CDR2 FQNEAQ (reference sequence). The CDR3 here is CASSPATGATSYEQYF. CDR3 nucleotide sequence: TGTGCCAGCAGCCCAGCGACAGGAGCCACCTCCTACGAGCAGTACTTC.

This clone was seen only once. This chain joins TRBV5-4 and TRBJ1-2; D is undetermined. There are 14 residues in the CDR3. Trimming took 5 bases from V and 5 from J, leaving 16 bases between them. Germline-derived CDR1 and CDR2 are SGHNT and YYREEE (reference sequence). The CDR3 here is CASSLDIGTYGYTF. CDR3 in DNA: TGTGCCAGCAGTCTCGACATCGGAACGTATGGCTACACCTTC.

In its sample, this clone was seen a few times. The chain is built from TRBV7-8 and TRBJ1-5; no reliable D call. The CDR3 consists of 13 residues. Germline values: CDR1 SGHVS, CDR2 FQNEAQ. Deletions cut 2 bases from V and 6 bases from J, with 8 bases between. The CDR3 sequence: CASSLQRLQPQHF. The CDR3 DNA reads TGTGCCAGCAGCTTACAAAGACTTCAGCCCCAGCATTTT.

CDR3 sequence reads: CASSRGGQGYNEQFF. The CDR3 DNA is TGTGCCAGCAGCCGGGGGGGACAGGGGTACAATGAGCAGTTCTTC. The chain combines TRBV2 with TRBJ2-1; 10 bases line up with TRBD1. V shed 6 bases, J shed 4 bases, and the junction held 6 bases outside the gene matches. This CDR3 comprises 15 residues. The germline gives CDR1 SNHLY, CDR2 FYNNEI.

The chain uses TRBV19 and TRBJ1-5, with TRBD1 matching 7 bases. After removal of 5 bases from V and 4 bases from J, the junction contained 8 bases not matched to a gene. CDR1 and CDR2 (germline): LNHDA, SQIVND (reference sequence). This CDR3 is built from 15 residues. The CDR3 reads CASSRDRDWNQPQHF. CDR3 DNA sequence: TGTGCCAGTAGTCGCGACAGGGACTGGAATCAGCCCCAGCATTTT.

The gene calls are TRBV6-5 and TRBJ1-2, with a possible D match to TRBD1 (5 bases). This CDR3 comprises 14 residues. Trimming removed 5 bases from V and 7 bases from J, with 17 bases in between. Germline loops: CDR1 MNHEY, CDR2 SVGAGI. The CDR3 region has the DNA TGTGCCAGCAGTACGCCCGGGACTAGGGGTGGCTACACCTTC. It codes for CASSTPGTRGGYTF.

This clone was seen a few times. This sequence joins TRBV4-2 and TRBJ1-3; the match to TRBD1 covers 7 bases. V trimming: 9 bases; J trimming: 3 bases; junction bases outside the gene matches: 14. The CDR3 contains 16 residues. The germline V gene encodes CDR1 LGHNA and CDR2 YNFKEQ. CDR3 sequence reads: CASRAPGQRSGNTIYF. CDR3 nucleotides: TGTGCCAGTCGAGCCCCGGGACAGCGTAGTGGAAACACCATATATTTT.

For this clone: This CDR3 is also generated by other DNA sequences in the sample. The chain recombines TRBV3-1 (or the pseudogene TRBV3-2) with TRBJ2-7, with a weak D call TRBD1 (6 bases). The V gene lost 4 bases and the J gene lost 0 bases, with 13 bases spanning the gap. The CDR3 is 15 residues long. CDR1 LGHDT and CDR2 YNNKEL come from the germline V gene (reference sequence). The CDR3 DNA reads as TGTGCCAGCAGCCGATTACAGGGTGGCTCCTACGAGCAGTACTTC. Its protein product is CASSRLQGGSYEQYF.

The chain employs TRBV5-4 and TRBJ1-6, with 8 bases aligning to TRBD1. The germline CDR1 and CDR2 sequences are SGHNT and YYREEE (reference sequence). The ends lost 4 bases at V and 0 bases at J; junction bases unmatched: 3. This CDR3 spans 16 amino acids. The CDR3 DNA is TGTGCCAGCAGCAGGCAGGGGGCCTCCTATAATTCACCCCTCCACTTT. Its protein is CASSRQGASYNSPLHF.

The chain has TRBV2 and TRBJ1-2, with D possibly matching TRBD1 (5 bases). The CDR3 extends over 12 amino acids. Germline V lookup: CDR1 SNHLY, CDR2 FYNNEI. Trimming removed 7 bases at V and 6 bases at J, with 12 bases between. The DNA for the CDR3 is TGTGCCAGCACTACAGGTGTGAATGGCTACACCTTC. Translating gives CASTTGVNGYTF.

The genes are TRBV29-1 and TRBJ2-5; TRBD2 matches at 7 bases. The CDR3 is 13 amino acids. Looked up from germline, CDR1 is SQVTM and CDR2 is ANQGSEA. V gave up 4 bases and J gave up 5 bases; unmatched junction bases: 7. CDR3 sequence (DNA): TGCAGCGTTGGTACGGGGGGAACGGAGACCCAGTACTTC. Its protein product is CSVGTGGTETQYF.

This rearrangement joins TRBV5-1 to TRBJ1-6, with TRBD1 matching 7 bases. This CDR3 is 15 amino acids long. V shed 4 bases, J shed 8 bases, and the junction held 9 bases outside the gene matches. Per germline, CDR1 SGHRS and CDR2 YFSETQ. In DNA form, the CDR3 reads TGCGCCAGCAGCCGAGGGACAGCCTTGGATTCACCCCTCCACTTT. Amino acid sequence: CASSRGTALDSPLHF.

This chain uses TRBV7-9 with TRBJ2-4; TRBD1 matches 7 bases. The V and J ends lost 5 bases and 8 bases, in that order; junction bases with no gene match: 6. This CDR3 spans 13 amino acids. Germline V lookup: CDR1 SEHNR, CDR2 FQNEAQ (reference sequence). CDR3 residues: CASSRDQGDIQYF. The CDR3 bases are TGTGCCAGCAGCCGGGATCAGGGGGACATTCAGTACTTC.

This clone came up once. The rearrangement links TRBV10-3 to TRBJ1-4; D uncertain. V lost 4 bases and J lost 7, with 10 bases in between. The CDR3 sequence is 13 residues long. Germline CDR1 ENHRY, CDR2 SYGVKD. In DNA form, the CDR3 reads TGTGCCATCAGTGCTCCTACGGGTGAAAAACTGTTTTTT. Translated, it gives CAISAPTGEKLFF.